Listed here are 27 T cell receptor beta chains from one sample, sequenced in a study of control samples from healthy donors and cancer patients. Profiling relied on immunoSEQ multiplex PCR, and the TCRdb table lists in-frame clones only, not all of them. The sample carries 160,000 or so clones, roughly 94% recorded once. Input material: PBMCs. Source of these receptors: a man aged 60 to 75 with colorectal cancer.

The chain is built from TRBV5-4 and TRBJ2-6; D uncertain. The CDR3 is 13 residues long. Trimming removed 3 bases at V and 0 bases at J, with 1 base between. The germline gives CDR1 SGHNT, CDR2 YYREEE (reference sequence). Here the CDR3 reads CASSYSGANVLTF. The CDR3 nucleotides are TGTGCCAGCAGCTACTCTGGGGCCAACGTCCTGACTTTC.

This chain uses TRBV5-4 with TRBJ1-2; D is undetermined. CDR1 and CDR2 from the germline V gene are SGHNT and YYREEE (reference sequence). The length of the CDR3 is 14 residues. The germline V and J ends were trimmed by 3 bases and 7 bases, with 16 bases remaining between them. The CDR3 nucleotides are TGTGCCAGCAGCTCTCGGACGGATGTTGGTGGCTACACCTTC. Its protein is CASSSRTDVGGYTF.

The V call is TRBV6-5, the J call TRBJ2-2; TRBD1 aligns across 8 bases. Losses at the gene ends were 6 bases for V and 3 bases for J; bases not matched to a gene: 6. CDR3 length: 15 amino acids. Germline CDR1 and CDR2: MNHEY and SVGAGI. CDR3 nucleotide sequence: TGTGCCAGCAGGCCAGGGGGCGCGGACACCGGGGAGCTGTTTTTT. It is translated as CASRPGGADTGELFF.

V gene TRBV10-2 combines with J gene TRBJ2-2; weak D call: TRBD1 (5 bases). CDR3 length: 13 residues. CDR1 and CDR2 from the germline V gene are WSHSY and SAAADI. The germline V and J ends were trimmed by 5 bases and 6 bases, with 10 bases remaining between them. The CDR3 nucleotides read TGCGCCAGCAGTAGCAGGGAATCCGGGGAGCTGTTTTTT. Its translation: CASSSRESGELFF.

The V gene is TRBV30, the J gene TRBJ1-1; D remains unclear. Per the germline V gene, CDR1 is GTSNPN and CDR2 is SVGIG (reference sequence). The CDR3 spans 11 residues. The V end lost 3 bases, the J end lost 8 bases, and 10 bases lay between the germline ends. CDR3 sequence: CAWRKIGEAFF. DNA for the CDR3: TGTGCCTGGAGAAAGATCGGGGAAGCTTTCTTT.

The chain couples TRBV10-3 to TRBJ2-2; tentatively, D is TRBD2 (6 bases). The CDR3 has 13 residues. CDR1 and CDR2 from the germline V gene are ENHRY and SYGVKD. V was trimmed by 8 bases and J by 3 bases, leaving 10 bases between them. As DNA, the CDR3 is TGTGCCATCCGGGGGTGGGACACCGGGGAGCTGTTTTTT. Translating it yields CAIRGWDTGELFF.

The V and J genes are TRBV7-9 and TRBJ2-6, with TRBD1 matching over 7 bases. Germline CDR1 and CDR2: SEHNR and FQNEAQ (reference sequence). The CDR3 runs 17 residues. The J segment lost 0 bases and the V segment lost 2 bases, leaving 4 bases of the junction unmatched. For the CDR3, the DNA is TGTGCCAGCAGCTTACCGACAGGGAGCTCTGGGGCCAACGTCCTGACTTTC. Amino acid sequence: CASSLPTGSSGANVLTF.

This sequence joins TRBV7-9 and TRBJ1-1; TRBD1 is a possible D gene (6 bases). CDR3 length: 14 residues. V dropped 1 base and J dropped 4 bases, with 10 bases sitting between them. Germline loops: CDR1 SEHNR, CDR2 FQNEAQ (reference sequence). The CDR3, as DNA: TGTGCCAGCAGCTTAGTTCAAGGGGGCACTGAAGCTTTCTTT. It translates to CASSLVQGGTEAFF.

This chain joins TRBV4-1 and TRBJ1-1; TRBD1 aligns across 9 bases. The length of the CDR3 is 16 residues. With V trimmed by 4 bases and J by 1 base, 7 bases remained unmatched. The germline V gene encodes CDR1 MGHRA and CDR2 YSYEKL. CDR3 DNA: TGCGCCAGCAGCCGAGAGGACAGGGGCGGGAACACTGAAGCTTTCTTT. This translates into CASSREDRGGNTEAFF.

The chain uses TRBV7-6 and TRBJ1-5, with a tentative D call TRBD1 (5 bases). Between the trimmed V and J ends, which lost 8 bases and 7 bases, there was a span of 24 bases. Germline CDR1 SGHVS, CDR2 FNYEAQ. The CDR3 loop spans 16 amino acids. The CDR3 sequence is CASSTFDGDVEQPQHF. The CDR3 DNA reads TGTGCCAGCTCCACCTTTGACGGGGACGTAGAACAGCCCCAGCATTTT.

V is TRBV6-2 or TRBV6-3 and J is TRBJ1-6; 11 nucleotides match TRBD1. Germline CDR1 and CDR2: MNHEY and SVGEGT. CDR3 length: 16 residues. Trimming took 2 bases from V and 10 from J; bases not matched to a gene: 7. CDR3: CASSYPGQGAKSPLHF. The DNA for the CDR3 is TGTGCCAGCAGTTACCCCGGACAGGGGGCTAAGTCACCCCTCCACTTT.

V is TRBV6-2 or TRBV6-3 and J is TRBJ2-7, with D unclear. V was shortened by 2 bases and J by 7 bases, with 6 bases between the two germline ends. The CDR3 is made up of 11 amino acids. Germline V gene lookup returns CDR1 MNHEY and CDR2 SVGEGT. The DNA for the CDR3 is TGTGCCAGCAGTTACCCCCCGGAGCAGTACTTC. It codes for CASSYPPEQYF.

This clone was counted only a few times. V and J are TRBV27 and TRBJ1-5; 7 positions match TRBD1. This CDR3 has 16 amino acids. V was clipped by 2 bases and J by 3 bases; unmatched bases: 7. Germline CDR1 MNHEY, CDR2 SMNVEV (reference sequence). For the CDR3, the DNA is TGTGCCAGCAGTTTAAGGGGGCGAGGAAACAATCAGCCCCAGCATTTT. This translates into CASSLRGRGNNQPQHF.

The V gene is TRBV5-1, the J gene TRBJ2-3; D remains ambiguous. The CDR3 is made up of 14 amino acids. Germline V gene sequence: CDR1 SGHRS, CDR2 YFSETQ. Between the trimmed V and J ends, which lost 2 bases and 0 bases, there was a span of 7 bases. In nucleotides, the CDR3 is TGCGCCAGCAGCTTCGGGTCTAGCACAGATACGCAGTATTTT. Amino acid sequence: CASSFGSSTDTQYF.

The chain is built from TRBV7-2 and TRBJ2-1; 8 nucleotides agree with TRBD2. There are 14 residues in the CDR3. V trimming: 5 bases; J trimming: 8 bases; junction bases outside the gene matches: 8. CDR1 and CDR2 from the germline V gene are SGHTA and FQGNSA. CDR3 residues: CASSRGGSGDEQFF. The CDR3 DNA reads TGTGCCAGCAGCCGCGGGGGGTCTGGGGATGAGCAGTTCTTC.

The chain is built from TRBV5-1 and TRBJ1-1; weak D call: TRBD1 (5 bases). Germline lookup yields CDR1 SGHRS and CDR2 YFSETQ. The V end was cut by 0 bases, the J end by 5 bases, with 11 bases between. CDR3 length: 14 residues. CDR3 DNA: TGCGCCAGCAGCTTGGAAGGGGAAATAACTGAAGCTTTCTTT. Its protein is CASSLEGEITEAFF.

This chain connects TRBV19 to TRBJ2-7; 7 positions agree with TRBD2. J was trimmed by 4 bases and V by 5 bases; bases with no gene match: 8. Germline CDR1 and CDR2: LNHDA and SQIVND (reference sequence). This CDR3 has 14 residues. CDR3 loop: CASSLSGGIYEQYF. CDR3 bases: TGTGCCAGTAGTCTATCGGGGGGTATATACGAGCAGTACTTC. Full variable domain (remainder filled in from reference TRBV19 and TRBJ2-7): DGGITQSPKYLFRKEGQNVTLSCEQNLNHDAMYWYRQDPGQGLRLIYYSQIVNDFQKGDIAEGYSVSREKKESFPLTVTSAQKNPTAFYLCASSLSGGIYEQYFGPGTRLTVT.

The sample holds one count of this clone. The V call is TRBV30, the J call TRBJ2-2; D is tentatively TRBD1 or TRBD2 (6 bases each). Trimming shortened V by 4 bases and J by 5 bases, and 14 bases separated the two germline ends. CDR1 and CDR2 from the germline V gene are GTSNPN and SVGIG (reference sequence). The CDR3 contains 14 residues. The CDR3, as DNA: TGTGCCTGGACAGGGCAGGGGAGGACCGGGGAGCTGTTTTTT. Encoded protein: CAWTGQGRTGELFF.

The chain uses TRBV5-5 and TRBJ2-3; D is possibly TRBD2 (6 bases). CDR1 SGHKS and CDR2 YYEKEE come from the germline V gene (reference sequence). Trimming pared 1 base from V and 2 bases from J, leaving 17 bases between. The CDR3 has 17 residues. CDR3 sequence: CASSLLAGQGPTDTQYF. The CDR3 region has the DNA TGTGCCAGCAGCTTGCTGGCGGGGCAGGGCCCCACAGATACGCAGTATTTT.

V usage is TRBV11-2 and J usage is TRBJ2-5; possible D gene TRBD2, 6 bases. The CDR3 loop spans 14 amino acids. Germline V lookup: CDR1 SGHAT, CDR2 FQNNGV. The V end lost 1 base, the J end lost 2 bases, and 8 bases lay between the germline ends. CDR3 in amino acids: CASSLVGGQETQYF. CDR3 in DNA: TGTGCCAGCAGCTTAGTGGGAGGACAAGAGACCCAGTACTTC.

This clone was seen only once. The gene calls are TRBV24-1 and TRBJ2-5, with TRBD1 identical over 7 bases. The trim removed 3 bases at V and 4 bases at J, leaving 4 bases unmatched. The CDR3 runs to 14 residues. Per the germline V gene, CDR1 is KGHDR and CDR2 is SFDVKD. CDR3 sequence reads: CATSDRDSPETQYF. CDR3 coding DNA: TGTGCCACCAGTGATAGGGACAGCCCAGAGACCCAGTACTTC.

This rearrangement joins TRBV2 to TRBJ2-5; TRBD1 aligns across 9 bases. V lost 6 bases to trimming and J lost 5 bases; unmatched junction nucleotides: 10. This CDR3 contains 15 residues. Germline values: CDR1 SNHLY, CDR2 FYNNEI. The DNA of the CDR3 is TGTGCCAGCAGCCTCCAGGGACAGGGATCGGAGACCCAGTACTTC. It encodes CASSLQGQGSETQYF.

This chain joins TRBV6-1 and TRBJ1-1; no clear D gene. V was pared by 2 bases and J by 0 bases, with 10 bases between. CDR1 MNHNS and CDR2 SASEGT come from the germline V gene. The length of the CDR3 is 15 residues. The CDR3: CASSELRVLNTEAFF. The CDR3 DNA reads TGTGCCAGCAGTGAATTACGGGTTTTGAACACTGAAGCTTTCTTT.

CDR3 region: CATSRGGTGTTNEKLFF. The CDR3, as DNA: TGTGCCACCAGCCGAGGGGGAACAGGTACAACTAATGAAAAACTGTTTTTT. The rearrangement joins TRBV15 to TRBJ1-4; a weak D match, TRBD1 (6 bases). The CDR3 runs 17 residues. Per germline, CDR1 LNHNV and CDR2 YYDKDF (reference sequence). Trimming cost V 5 bases and J 0 bases, with 16 bases left between them.

The CDR3 DNA reads TGTGCCAGCAGCTTGGAGGATGAGCAGTTCTTC. Its protein is CASSLEDEQFF. The rearrangement links TRBV13 to TRBJ2-1; TRBD2 is a possible D gene (5 bases). The germline V gene has CDR1 PRHDT and CDR2 FYEKMQ (reference sequence). V lost 3 bases to trimming and J lost 8 bases, with 5 bases between them. This CDR3 is 11 amino acids long.

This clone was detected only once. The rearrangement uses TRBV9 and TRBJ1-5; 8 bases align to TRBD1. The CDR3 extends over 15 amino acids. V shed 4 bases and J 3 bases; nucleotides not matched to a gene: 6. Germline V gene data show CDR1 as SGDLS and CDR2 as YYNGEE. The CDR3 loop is CASSPTGAINQPQHF. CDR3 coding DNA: TGTGCCAGCAGCCCGACAGGGGCGATCAATCAGCCCCAGCATTTT.

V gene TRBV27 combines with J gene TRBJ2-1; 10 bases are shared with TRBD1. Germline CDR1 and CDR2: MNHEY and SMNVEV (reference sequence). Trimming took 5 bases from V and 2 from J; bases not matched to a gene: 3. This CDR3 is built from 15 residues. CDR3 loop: CASSPGQGAYNEQFF. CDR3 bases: TGTGCCAGCAGTCCTGGACAGGGGGCCTACAATGAGCAGTTCTTC.